The 32 T cell receptor beta chains given below trace back to one sample, sequenced in a study of T-cell memory formation after mild COVID-19. TCRdb analysed the 5' RACE reads with MiXCR anew, one entry per CDR3 protein. This sample has some 57,000 distinct CDR3 sequences, with less than 15% found just once. Input material: PBMCs or a T cell subset sorted from them (not recorded which). Receptors originate from a man between 18 and 35 years old who had mild COVID-19 (a few samples of this study predate the infection). Cell type and time point are not known.

This clonotype has only a few counts. This rearrangement joins TRBV18 to TRBJ1-4, with D uncertain. This CDR3 contains 12 residues. Between the trimmed V and J ends, which lost 4 bases and 11 bases, there was a span of 11 bases. From germline, CDR1 is KGHSH and CDR2 LQKENI. Here the CDR3 DNA reads TGTGCCAGCTCACAGGGCAATCGGAAACTGTTTTTT. As protein: CASSQGNRKLFF.

This sequence joins TRBV7-2 and TRBJ1-2; no reliable D call. The V gene lost 5 bases and the J gene lost 4 bases, with 11 bases spanning the gap. CDR1 SGHTA and CDR2 FQGNSA come from the germline V gene. The CDR3 consists of 13 residues. The chain's CDR3 is CASSLVGSYGYTF. CDR3 DNA: TGTGCCAGCAGCCTCGTGGGGAGCTATGGCTACACCTTC.

By share, this clonotype counts as medium-sized. The V gene is TRBV28, the J gene TRBJ2-1; TRBD2 agrees at 8 bases. Germline V gene lookup returns CDR1 MDHEN and CDR2 SYDVKM. The J segment lost 7 bases and the V segment lost 1 base, leaving 0 bases of the junction unmatched. This CDR3 is built from 13 residues. Here the CDR3 reads CASSLSGGNEQFF. CDR3 nucleotide sequence: TGTGCCAGCAGTTTATCGGGGGGGAATGAGCAGTTCTTC.

This clonotype was seen more than once but under ten times. The rearrangement links TRBV3-1 to TRBJ2-5, with D hard to call. The germline gives CDR1 LGHDT, CDR2 YNNKEL (reference sequence). This CDR3 comprises 10 residues. Trimming cost V 0 bases and J 7 bases, with 0 bases left between them. The CDR3 loop reads CASSQETQYF. The CDR3 region has the DNA TGTGCCAGCAGCCAAGAGACCCAGTACTTC.

This clonotype has ten or more counts. The gene calls are TRBV3-1 and TRBJ1-6; TRBD1 aligns across 11 bases. This CDR3 region has 16 residues. V trimming: 3 bases; J trimming: 6 bases; junction bases outside the gene matches: 4. Germline-derived CDR1 and CDR2 are LGHDT and YNNKEL (reference sequence). The chain's CDR3 is CASSQLGTGGNSPLHF. The CDR3 coding sequence is TGTGCCAGCAGCCAGCTTGGGACAGGGGGTAATTCACCCCTCCACTTT.

The gene calls are TRBV5-1 and TRBJ2-5, with a weak D call TRBD1 (5 bases). The ends were cut back, 2 bases at V and 1 base at J, with 9 bases in the middle. The CDR3 covers 14 residues. Germline CDR1 is SGHRS and CDR2 is YFSETQ. The CDR3: CASSFRQFQETQYF. DNA of the CDR3: TGCGCCAGCAGCTTTCGACAGTTCCAAGAGACCCAGTACTTC.

This clonotype was picked up a small number of times. The chain's CDR3 is CASSFSPLGNTEAFF. Written as DNA, the CDR3 is TGTGCCAGCAGTTTTTCCCCGTTGGGGAACACTGAAGCTTTCTTT. The V call is TRBV6-5, the J call TRBJ1-1; D remains unclear. There are 15 residues in the CDR3. V was clipped by 4 bases and J by 1 base, with 13 bases between them. CDR1 is MNHEY, CDR2 SVGAGI, per germline.

There are a few counts of this clonotype. The chain joins TRBV18 to TRBJ1-2, with 11 bases that match TRBD1. The J segment lost 2 bases and the V segment lost 3 bases, leaving 5 bases of the junction unmatched. CDR3 length: 16 amino acids. CDR1 KGHSH and CDR2 LQKENI come from the germline V gene. CDR3 region: CASSPEGQGGNYGYTF. In nucleotides, the CDR3 is TGTGCCAGCTCACCGGAGGGACAGGGGGGGAACTATGGCTACACCTTC.

This clonotype came up a few times. This sequence joins TRBV7-2 and TRBJ2-5; D ambiguous. Germline V lookup: CDR1 SGHTA, CDR2 FQGNSA. The CDR3 consists of 15 residues. V lost 0 bases, J lost 7 bases, and 15 bases lay in between. The CDR3, as DNA: TGTGCCAGCAGCTTAGCTGTGTTAGGTAGTGGGACCCAGTACTTC. Protein sequence: CASSLAVLGSGTQYF.

This clonotype has a count of ten or more. This chain uses TRBV4-2 with TRBJ2-3; the D call may be TRBD1 or TRBD2 (5 bases each). The CDR3 covers 14 residues. Germline V gene data show CDR1 as LGHNA and CDR2 as YNFKEQ. Trimming took 4 bases from V and 3 from J, leaving 11 bases between them. This CDR3 reads CASSRDEGTDTQYF. The CDR3 DNA reads TGTGCCAGCAGCCGGGACGAAGGGACAGATACGCAGTATTTT.

On this clonotype itself: One end of the junction fails to match germline, which may point to a read error. CDR3: CASSLGTSGNTIYF. In DNA, the CDR3 is TGTGCCAGCAGTTTGGGGACATCTGGAAACACCATATATTTT. The chain links TRBV5-6 to TRBJ1-3, with D perhaps TRBD1 (6 bases). The germline V gene encodes CDR1 SGHDT and CDR2 YYEEEE. The CDR3 totals 14 residues.

In its sample, this clonotype was seen a few times. This rearrangement joins TRBV5-4 to TRBJ2-6; D unclear. Looked up from germline, CDR1 is SGHNT and CDR2 is YYREEE (reference sequence). The CDR3 extends over 13 amino acids. V lost 7 bases and J lost 3, with 8 bases in between. The CDR3 region is CASFSFGANVLTF. The CDR3 DNA sequence: TGTGCCAGCTTCAGTTTTGGGGCCAACGTCCTGACTTTC. The full variable domain, completed using reference TRBV5-4 and TRBJ2-6, is ETGVTQSPTHLIKTRGQQVTLRCSSQSGHNTVSWYQQALGQGPQFIFQYYREEENGRGNFPPRFSGLQFPNYSSELNVNALELDDSALYLCASFSFGANVLTFGAGSRLTVL.

A word on this clonotype: A junction end diverges from the germline sequence, so it may reflect a read error. V usage is TRBV4-3 and J usage is TRBJ1-2; D is undetermined. Per the germline V gene, CDR1 is LGHNA and CDR2 is YSLEER. CDR3 length: 12 residues. The CDR3 loop is CASSQDLGPTSF. The CDR3 DNA is TGCGCCAGCAGCCAAGATCTAGGGCCAACCTCCTTC.

The sample holds many counts of this clonotype. This chain joins TRBV18 and TRBJ2-1, with a tentative D call TRBD2 (6 bases). The CDR3 has 14 amino acids. Between the trimmed V and J ends, which lost 5 bases and 0 bases, there was a span of 8 bases. Germline CDR1 and CDR2: KGHSH and LQKENI. This CDR3 is CASSKTSSYNEQFF. The CDR3 nucleotides are TGTGCCAGCTCAAAGACTAGCTCCTACAATGAGCAGTTCTTC. The variable domain in full, with the rest retrieved from reference TRBV18 and TRBJ2-1, is NAGVMQNPRHLVRRRGQEARLRCSPMKGHSHVYWYRQLPEEGLKFMVYLQKENIIDESGMPKERFSAEFPKEGPSILRIQQVVRGDSAAYFCASSKTSSYNEQFFGPGTRLTVL.

This clonotype was recorded at least ten times. V usage is TRBV4-3 and J usage is TRBJ2-7; D is perhaps TRBD2 (5 bases). Germline assignment: CDR1 LGHNA and CDR2 YSLEER. The CDR3 covers 16 residues. The V and J ends lost 0 bases and 5 bases respectively, with 17 bases between them. The CDR3 reads CASSQDQKGTRNEQYF. Written as DNA, the CDR3 is TGCGCCAGCAGCCAAGATCAGAAAGGAACTAGGAACGAGCAGTACTTC.

V gene TRBV4-1 combines with J gene TRBJ1-1; 7 bases line up with TRBD1. V shed 4 bases and J 8 bases; nucleotides not matched to a gene: 7. The CDR3 is made up of 13 amino acids. From germline, CDR1 is MGHRA and CDR2 YSYEKL. CDR3 bases: TGCGCCAGCAGCCCCACAGGGGCTCTCGAAGCTTTCTTT. This encodes CASSPTGALEAFF.

On this clonotype: With a much larger clone just one base away, this may be a read error. The rearrangement links TRBV12-3 or TRBV12-4 to TRBJ1-5, with 7 positions matching TRBD1. CDR3 size: 13 residues. The V segment lost 5 bases and the J segment 4 bases; nucleotides outside the gene matches: 2. The CDR3 region is CASSQQGNQPQHF. The CDR3, as DNA: TGTGCCAGCAGTCAACAGGGGAATCAGCCCCAGCATTTT.

This clonotype was recorded a few times. This chain connects TRBV7-9 to TRBJ2-1; no firm D call. Germline CDR1 and CDR2: SEHNR and FQNEAQ (reference sequence). V shed 9 bases and J shed 3 bases, with 9 bases lying between them. This CDR3 region has 12 residues. CDR3 sequence: CASGPFYNEQFF. The CDR3 nucleotides are TGTGCCAGTGGACCTTTCTACAATGAGCAGTTCTTC. Full variable domain (missing parts from reference TRBV7-9 and TRBJ2-1): DTGVSQNPRHKITKRGQNVTFRCDPISEHNRLYWYRQTLGQGPEFLTYFQNEAQLEKSRLLSDRFSAERPKGSFSTLEIQRTEQGDSAMYLCASGPFYNEQFFGPGTRLTVL.

This chain uses TRBV5-6 with TRBJ2-1; possibly TRBD1 for D (6 bases). The V end lost 6 bases, the J end lost 4 bases, and 17 bases lay between the germline ends. The CDR3 has 15 amino acids. Germline loops: CDR1 SGHDT, CDR2 YYEEEE. CDR3 sequence (DNA): TGTGCCAGCATTCAATTGGGGGCACCTTACAATGAGCAGTTCTTC. This gives the protein CASIQLGAPYNEQFF.

The chain joins TRBV28 to TRBJ1-4; the D gene is possibly TRBD1 (5 bases). Germline loops: CDR1 MDHEN, CDR2 SYDVKM. V dropped 4 bases and J dropped 13 bases, with 13 bases sitting between them. The CDR3 is 12 residues long. The CDR3 loop is CASSSGGRVLFF. CDR3 nucleotide sequence: TGTGCCAGCAGTTCTGGGGGACGCGTACTGTTTTTT.

This clonotype has a count of ten or more. This chain uses TRBV6-4 with TRBJ2-2, with 7 bases that match TRBD2. The germline V gene has CDR1 MRHNA and CDR2 SNTAGT. The CDR3 is 13 residues long. Trimming cost V 5 bases and J 3 bases; bases outside gene matches: 0. CDR3 amino acids: CASSSGDTGELFF. The CDR3 DNA reads TGTGCCAGCAGTAGCGGGGACACCGGGGAGCTGTTTTTT.

This clonotype was observed many times. CDR3 amino acids: CSAREAGTDTQYF. The CDR3 DNA sequence: TGCAGTGCTAGAGAGGCGGGCACAGATACGCAGTATTTT. The rearrangement joins TRBV20-1 to TRBJ2-3, with unresolved D. This CDR3 is 13 amino acids long. Trimming removed 0 bases at V and 1 base at J, with 5 bases between. CDR1 and CDR2 (germline): DFQATT, SNEGSKA (reference sequence).

This clonotype was seen a single time. The chain joins TRBV6-5 to TRBJ1-3, with D hard to call. This CDR3 is 15 amino acids long. The V gene lost 2 bases and the J gene lost 2 bases, with 10 bases spanning the gap. CDR1 and CDR2 from the germline V gene are MNHEY and SVGAGI. The DNA for the CDR3 is TGTGCCAGCAGTTACGGTTCCCAGACTGGAAACACCATATATTTT. As protein: CASSYGSQTGNTIYF.

This chain joins TRBV4-3 and TRBJ2-5; weak D call: TRBD2 (5 bases). Germline lookup yields CDR1 LGHNA and CDR2 YSLEER. V was trimmed by 0 bases and J by 7 bases, leaving 6 bases between them. The CDR3 runs to 12 residues. CDR3 amino acids: CASSQEGRTQYF. The CDR3 DNA reads TGCGCCAGCAGCCAAGAGGGGAGGACCCAGTACTTC.

This chain connects TRBV6-1 to TRBJ2-4; 7 bases match TRBD1. CDR3 length: 17 amino acids. In germline, CDR1 is MNHNS, CDR2 SASEGT. V lost 10 bases, J lost 0 bases, and 15 bases stayed unmatched. CDR3 sequence: CATCKLGGPLAKNIQYF. In DNA form, the CDR3 reads TGTGCCACCTGTAAACTAGGGGGCCCCTTAGCCAAAAACATTCAGTACTTC.

This clonotype was seen only a few times. The chain couples TRBV6-1 to TRBJ1-2; no clear D gene. The V gene's germline CDR1 is MNHNS and CDR2 SASEGT. The CDR3 length is 12 residues. The V end lost 3 bases, the J end lost 5 bases, and 7 bases lay between the germline ends. The CDR3: CASSDGEYGYTF. CDR3 DNA: TGTGCCAGCAGTGACGGGGAGTATGGCTACACCTTC.

The rearrangement uses TRBV9 and TRBJ1-6; tentatively, D is TRBD1 (5 bases). V lost 4 bases, J lost 0 bases, and 14 bases lay in between. The CDR3 has 17 residues. Germline assignment: CDR1 SGDLS and CDR2 YYNGEE. The CDR3 protein is CASSSGVLSSYNSPLHF. DNA for the CDR3: TGTGCCAGCAGCTCGGGGGTCTTGAGCTCCTATAATTCACCCCTCCACTTT.

The sample holds a few counts of this clonotype. V is TRBV6-5 and J is TRBJ1-1, with D maybe TRBD1 (6 bases). CDR3 length: 12 residues. With 6 bases removed from V and 8 bases from J, the gap between germline ends came to 13 bases. The V gene's germline CDR1 is MNHEY and CDR2 SVGAGI. The CDR3: CASSPQQGEAFF. The CDR3 region has the DNA TGTGCCAGCAGCCCACAACAGGGCGAAGCTTTCTTT.

This clonotype was seen more than once but under ten times. The rearrangement uses TRBV11-3 and TRBJ2-3, with 7 bases aligning to TRBD2. Germline CDR1 SGHNT, CDR2 YENEEA. The CDR3 length is 15 residues. The junction had 10 bases not matched to a gene; V was cut back by 4 bases and J by 6 bases. CDR3 sequence: CASSSPGGPRDTQYF. The CDR3 DNA sequence: TGTGCCAGCAGCTCACCGGGGGGTCCGAGGGATACGCAGTATTTT.

The sample holds many counts of this clonotype. The genes are TRBV28 and TRBJ2-3; D is undetermined. The length of the CDR3 is 12 residues. Germline lookup yields CDR1 MDHEN and CDR2 SYDVKM. V lost 7 bases and J 2 bases, leaving 7 bases between the germline ends. In DNA form, the CDR3 reads TGTGCCAGCACCAGCTTCACAGATACGCAGTATTTT. Translated, it gives CASTSFTDTQYF.

This clonotype was counted between two and nine times. The CDR3 DNA reads TGTGCCAGTAATGACAACCTGAACACTGAAGCTTTCTTT. It translates to CASNDNLNTEAFF. V gene TRBV10-3 combines with J gene TRBJ1-1, with unresolved D. CDR3 length: 13 residues. The germline gives CDR1 ENHRY, CDR2 SYGVKD. With 10 bases removed from V and 0 bases from J, the gap between germline ends came to 12 bases.

This clonotype was observed a handful of times. The chain carries TRBV28 and TRBJ1-2; D remains ambiguous. The V end was cut by 10 bases, the J end by 4 bases, with 10 bases between. The CDR3 extends over 11 amino acids. Per the germline V gene, CDR1 is MDHEN and CDR2 is SYDVKM. The CDR3 loop is CATSHIYGYTF. The CDR3, as DNA: TGTGCCACCTCACACATCTATGGCTACACCTTC.